This entry concerns a single TCR beta chain. The specificity of this receptor is unknown. Base quality data are lacking; no much larger clone is found one base away. TCRbeta CDR3 regions were amplified from genomic DNA by means of the immunoSEQ Assay, a bias-controlled multiplex PCR. The authors' analysis ran thus. The number of nucleated cells in each sample was estimated from the amplification of reference gene primers within the assay. To quantify the absolute abundance of each unique TCRbeta CDR3 rearrangement, sequence reads were collapsed and filtered. For each sample, productive Simpson clonality was calculated as the square root of Simpson's diversity index across productive rearrangements. This immuneACCESS table, as held by TCRdb, lists in-frame sequences with V and J called but not all clones. Of the missing ones, under half trace to an unresolved V gene in checked studies; the others have no known cause. From that table come the V and J calls and clone size; the DNA was used to work out D and trimming. The sample yields about 170,000 clones; more than 70% were counted once. The ten biggest clones cover around 20% of the sample.

Another Seattle source contributed samples from volunteer blood donors who had recovered from COVID-19. Whole blood was collected in K2EDTA tubes by collaborating institutions according to the institutions' own protocols. Collaborator samples were shipped for TCRbeta analysis as frozen whole blood, isolated PBMCs, or DNA extracted from either sample type. This sample was included in a study of blood T cell repertoires in COVID-19 (dated by TCRdb to 2018 to 2021). About the study as a whole: The collaborator samples originated in the United States, Italy and Spain and spanned the acute and convalescent phases of COVID-19. Deeply sampled blood TCRbeta repertoires from subjects exposed to, actively infected with, or recovered from COVID-19 were included in the dataset. The samples were drawn from the first 160 participants of the ongoing ImmuneRACE study and from more than 1,000 subjects provided by 6 global collaborators. The material from the prospective study consisted of cDNA or gDNA derived from T cells, B-cell-depleted T cells, or PBMCs. The sample metadata nearly always contained a de-identified subject ID, COVID-19 status, age in years and sex. HLA class I and class II types, where available, came from metadata supplied by the sample provider rather than from assay-based typing. The repertoires were released in a freely available public database meant as a resource for research on the immune response to SARS-CoV-2.

Summary of the overall study and its limitations: The quantity of clinical and demographic metadata differed by source and by participant and was supplied without curation.

V drops 4 bases and J drops 8 bases, leaving 15 bases in between. From cysteine to phenylalanine, the CDR3 is 14 amino acids long. Of the read, only the CDR3 DNA is kept; its 42 bases are in frame from base 1. Reading the germline V gene gives CDR1 SGDLS and CDR2 YYNGEE. Sequencing was performed on peripheral blood. The rearrangement combines TRBV9 with TRBJ1-4, with a tentative D gene TRBD1 over 5 matching bases. This TCR derives from a woman between 65 and 79 years old who had recovered from COVID-19. The nucleotide sequence is given as TGTGCCAGCAGCCAGGGATACAAACTCGAAAAACTGTTTTTT. The resulting protein is CASSQGYKLEKLFF.